The rows below give T cell receptor beta chains drawn from one sample of a study of T cells in Graves' hyperthyroidism and ophthalmopathy. TCRdb passed the multiplex PCR reads through MiXCR, listing each CDR3 protein once. The sample yields over 350,000 distinct CDR3 sequences, about 15% seen once. Sample: blood. The receptor source for this set is a man aged 18-30 years with Graves' ophthalmopathy. CDR3s include the opening cysteine and the closing phenylalanine or tryptophan. Fields, in order: J gene, D gene, V gene, clone size, CDR3 DNA, CDR3 protein. A D gene is named only where the DNA matches it firmly. The size entry is marked missing in some rows and otherwise reads once, few, many or a size class.

TRBJ2-3 - TRBV6-1 many TGTGCCAGCAGTTACGGTCGGGCAGATACGCAGTATTTT CASSYGRADTQYF
TRBJ1-2 - TRBV7-6 - TGTGCCAGCAGCTTAGCTCCCACTACTAACTATGGCTACACCTTC CASSLAPTTNYGYTF
TRBJ2-5 - TRBV10-3 many TGTGCCATCAGTCCGGGACAAAGAGGAGAGACCCAGTACTTC CAISPGQRGETQYF
TRBJ2-3 TRBD2 TRBV7-8 many TGTGCCAGCAGCTCGGGAGTTAGCGGGGGACCAGATACGCAGTATTTT CASSSGVSGGPDTQYF
TRBJ2-3 TRBD2 TRBV11-1 - TGTGCCAGCAGCTTACCTAGCGGGGGAGATACGCAGTATTTT CASSLPSGGDTQYF
TRBJ2-2 TRBD1 TRBV7-3 many TGTGCCAGCAGCCCGCGAGGGACAGCGAACACCGGGGAGCTGTTTTTT CASSPRGTANTGELFF
TRBJ1-1 TRBD1 TRBV11-2 - TGTGCCAGCAGTTCCGGGGGGACAGCGAGTGAAGCTTTCTTT CASSSGGTASEAFF
TRBJ2-7 - TRBV11-3 many TGTGCCAGCAGTTTAGGGTCTCTCGGGGGCTACGAGCAGTACTTC CASSLGSLGGYEQYF
TRBJ2-1 - TRBV7-3 few TGTGCCAGCAGCTTACAGGGGTGGTCCTACAATGAGCAGTTCTTC CASSLQGWSYNEQFF
TRBJ2-3 TRBD2 TRBV20-1 - TGCAGTGCTAGACCCCTGCGGGAGCGGGGCACAGATACGCAGTATTTT CSARPLRERGTDTQYF
TRBJ2-5 - TRBV4-2 - TGTGCCAGCAGCCAAGAAAGGCAGCGGGCAGAGACCCAGTACTTC CASSQERQRAETQYF
TRBJ2-3 - TRBV13 many TGTGCCAGCAGCTTAGGAACGGGAGAGGGGGGAGATACGCAGTATTTT CASSLGTGEGGDTQYF
TRBJ2-1 - TRBV11-2 - TGTGCCAGCAGCCAAACCCGGGACGGAGCCTACGAGCAGTTCTTC CASSQTRDGAYEQFF
TRBJ2-7 TRBD2 TRBV5-6 - TGTGCCAGCAGCATAGGGACTAGCGCGCGCTACGAGCAGTACTTC CASSIGTSARYEQYF
TRBJ1-1 TRBD1 TRBV5-1 many TGCGCCAGCAGAATGGACAGGGAAGCTGAAGCTTTCTTT CASRMDREAEAFF
TRBJ2-2 TRBD2 TRBV4-1 - TGCGCCAGCAGCCGACCGGGACTAGCGGGATCAGGGGGGACCGGGGAGCTGTTTTTT CASSRPGLAGSGGTGELFF
TRBJ1-4 - TRBV6-6 - TGTGCCAGCAGTTACTCTTGGGGGCCCAATGAAAAACTGTATTTT CASSYSWGPNEKLYF
TRBJ2-5 TRBD2 TRBV6-5 many TGTGCCAGCAGTTACTCGAAACGGGAGGTGGAGACCCAGTACTTC CASSYSKREVETQYF
TRBJ2-1 - TRBV6-5 many TGTGCCAGCAGTTCCCCGGGGGAACCCCTCCAGTTCTTC CASSSPGEPLQFF
TRBJ2-1 - TRBV7-9 - TGTGCCAGCAGCTCTTTAAAGAACAATGAGCAGTTCTTC CASSSLKNNEQFF
TRBJ2-6 - TRBV6-2/TRBV6-3 - TGTGCCAGCAGTAGAGATATCGGGGCGTCTGGGGCCAACGTCCTGACTTTC CASSRDIGASGANVLTF
TRBJ2-7 - TRBV6-1 many TGTGCCAGCAGTTATGGGACCTCGAGCTCCTACGAGCAGTACTTC CASSYGTSSSYEQYF
TRBJ1-1 - TRBV30 many TGTGCCTGGAGTGATGCGATCCTGAACACTGAAGCTTTCTTT CAWSDAILNTEAFF
TRBJ2-7 - TRBV12-5 many TGTGCTAGTGGTTTGAGAGAGCAGTACTTC CASGLREQYF
TRBJ1-2 - TRBV9 many TGTGCCAGCCAGGGCTTTGGCTACACCTTC CASQGFGYTF
TRBJ2-7 - TRBV20-1 - TGCAGTGCTAGAGATATACAGGGAAACGACGAGCAGTACTTC CSARDIQGNDEQYF
TRBJ2-1 TRBD2 TRBV7-8 many TGTGCCAGCAGCTTAGAGCCGGGAGGGGACAATGAGCAGTTCTTC CASSLEPGGDNEQFF
TRBJ2-1 - TRBV2 many TGTGCCAGCAGCGTAGGGACAAGAGGAAATGAGCAGTTCTTC CASSVGTRGNEQFF
TRBJ2-7 TRBD2 TRBV7-9 many TGTGCCAGCAGCCTCAAGACTAGCGGGGGGACCTACGAGCAGTACTTC CASSLKTSGGTYEQYF
TRBJ2-3 - TRBV5-5 many TGTGCCAGCAGCTTGGCCGTGGAGGATACGCAGTATTTT CASSLAVEDTQYF
TRBJ1-5 TRBD1 TRBV2 many TGTGCCAGCAGTCACCAGATCGGACAGGGTGGCAATCAGCCCCAGCATTTT CASSHQIGQGGNQPQHF
TRBJ1-5 TRBD1 TRBV19 few TGTGCCAGTAGCTCTCAGGGGGCGGCACGCAATCAGCCCCAGCATTTT CASSSQGAARNQPQHF
TRBJ2-2 - TRBV5-1 many TGCGCCAGCAGCTTGGTTACTCCCGGGGAGCTGTTTTTT CASSLVTPGELFF
TRBJ2-1 - TRBV24-1 many TGTGCCACCAGTGACCCAGGACAGAACTCCTACAATGAGCAGTTCTTC CATSDPGQNSYNEQFF
TRBJ1-2 - TRBV5-1 many TGCGCCAGCTCCCGGGCGGGAGGCTACACCTTC CASSRAGGYTF
TRBJ1-5 TRBD1 TRBV2 - TGTGCCAGCACTCCGGGACAGGGGGCGAGTCAGCCCCAGCATTTT CASTPGQGASQPQHF
TRBJ1-3 - TRBV30 - TGTGCCTGGAGTGTTGGCGTTGCTGGAAACACCATATATTTT CAWSVGVAGNTIYF